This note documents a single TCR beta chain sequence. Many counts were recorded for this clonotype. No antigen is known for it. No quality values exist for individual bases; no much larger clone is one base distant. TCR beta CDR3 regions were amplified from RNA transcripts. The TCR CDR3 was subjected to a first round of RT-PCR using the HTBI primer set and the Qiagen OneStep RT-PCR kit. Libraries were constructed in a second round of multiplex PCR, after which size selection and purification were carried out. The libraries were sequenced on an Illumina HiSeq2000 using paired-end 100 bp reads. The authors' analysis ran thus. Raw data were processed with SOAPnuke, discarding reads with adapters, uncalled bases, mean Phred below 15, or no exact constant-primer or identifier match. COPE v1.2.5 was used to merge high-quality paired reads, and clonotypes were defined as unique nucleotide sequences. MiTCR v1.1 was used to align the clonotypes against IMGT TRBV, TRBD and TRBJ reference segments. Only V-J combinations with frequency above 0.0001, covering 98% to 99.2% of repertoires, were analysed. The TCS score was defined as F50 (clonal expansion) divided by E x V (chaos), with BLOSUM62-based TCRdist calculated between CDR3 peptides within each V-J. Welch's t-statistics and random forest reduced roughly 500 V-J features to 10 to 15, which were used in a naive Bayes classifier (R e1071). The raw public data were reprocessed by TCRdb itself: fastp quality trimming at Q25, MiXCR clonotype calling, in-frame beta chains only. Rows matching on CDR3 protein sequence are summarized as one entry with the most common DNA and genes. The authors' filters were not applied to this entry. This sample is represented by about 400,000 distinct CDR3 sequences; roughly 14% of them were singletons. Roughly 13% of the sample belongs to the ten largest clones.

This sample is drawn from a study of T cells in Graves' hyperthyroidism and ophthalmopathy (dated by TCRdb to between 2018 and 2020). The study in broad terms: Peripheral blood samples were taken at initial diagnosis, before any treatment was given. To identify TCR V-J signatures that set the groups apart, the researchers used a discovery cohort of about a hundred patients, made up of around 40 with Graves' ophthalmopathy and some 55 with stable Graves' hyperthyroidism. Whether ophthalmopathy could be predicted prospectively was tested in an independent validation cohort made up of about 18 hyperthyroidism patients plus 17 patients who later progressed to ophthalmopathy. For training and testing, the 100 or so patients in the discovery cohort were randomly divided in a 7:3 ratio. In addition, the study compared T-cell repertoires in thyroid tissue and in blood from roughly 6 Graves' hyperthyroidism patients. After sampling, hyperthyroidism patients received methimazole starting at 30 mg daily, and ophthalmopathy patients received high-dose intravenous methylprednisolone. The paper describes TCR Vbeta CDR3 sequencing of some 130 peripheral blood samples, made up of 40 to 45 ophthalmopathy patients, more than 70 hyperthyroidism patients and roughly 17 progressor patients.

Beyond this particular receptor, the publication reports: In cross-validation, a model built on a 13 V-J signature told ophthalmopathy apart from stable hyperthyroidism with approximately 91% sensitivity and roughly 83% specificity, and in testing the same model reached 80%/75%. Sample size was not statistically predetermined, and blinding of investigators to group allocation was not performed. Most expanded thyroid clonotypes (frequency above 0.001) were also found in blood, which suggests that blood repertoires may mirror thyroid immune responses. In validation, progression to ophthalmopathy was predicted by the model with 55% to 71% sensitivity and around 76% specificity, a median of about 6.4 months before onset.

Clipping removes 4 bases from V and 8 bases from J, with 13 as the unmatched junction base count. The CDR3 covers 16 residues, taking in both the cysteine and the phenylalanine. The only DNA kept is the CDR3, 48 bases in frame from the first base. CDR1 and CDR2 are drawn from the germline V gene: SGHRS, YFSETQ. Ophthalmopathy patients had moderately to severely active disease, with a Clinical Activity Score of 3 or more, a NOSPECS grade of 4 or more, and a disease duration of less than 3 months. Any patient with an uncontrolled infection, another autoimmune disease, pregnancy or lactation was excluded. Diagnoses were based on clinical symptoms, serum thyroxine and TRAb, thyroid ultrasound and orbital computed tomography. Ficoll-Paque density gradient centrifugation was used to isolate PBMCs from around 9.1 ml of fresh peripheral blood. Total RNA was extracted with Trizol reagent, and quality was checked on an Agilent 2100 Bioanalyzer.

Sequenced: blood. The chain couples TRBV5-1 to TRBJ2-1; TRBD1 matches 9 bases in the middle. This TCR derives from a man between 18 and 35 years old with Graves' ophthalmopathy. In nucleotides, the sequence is TGCGCCAGCAGCGCCAATCCGGGACAGGGCGGAGATGAGCAGTTCTTC. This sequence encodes CASSANPGQGGDEQFF.